This TCR beta chain comes out of a study of blood T cell repertoires in COVID-19. The overall study: There were acute and convalescent COVID-19 samples, and they came from the United States, Italy and Spain. Sources were T cells, B-cell-depleted T cells, or PBMCs; the material itself was cDNA or gDNA.

Germline V gene lookup returns CDR1 SGDLS and CDR2 YYNGEE. The CDR3 extends over 15 amino acids. Trimming stripped 4 bases from V and 3 bases from J, with 17 bases between. In the study's own analysis: How many nucleated cells were present was estimated from reference gene primer amplification. The table came from immunoSEQ multiplex PCR; TCRdb's copy has only in-frame clones and leaves some out. That table gives V, J and clone size, and the DNA gave D and trimming. This sample yields more than 150,000 clones, of which about 90% are seen a single time; around 2.9% belongs to the top ten. The chain is built from TRBV9 and TRBJ2-7; D possibly corresponds to TRBD2 (5 bases). This receptor was obtained from a man between 60 and 70 years old with acute or convalescent COVID-19. The sample taken for sequencing was peripheral blood. The CDR3 protein is CASSPRRSGFYEQYF. The CDR3 DNA reads as TGTGCCAGCAGCCCCCGGAGGTCTGGCTTCTACGAGCAGTACTTC.